The TCR beta chain under discussion was sequenced for a study of blood T cells in healthy people across ages. The germline V gene has CDR1 DFQATT and CDR2 SNEGSKA (reference sequence). V was shortened by 8 bases and J by 1 base, with 14 bases between the two germline ends. The CDR3 is made up of 13 amino acids. Regarding the study as a whole: Researchers judged that diversity estimates from one million T cells fell short of true values.

A second 7 to 11 cycle PCR used barcoded and J-beta primers. TCRdb fed the 5' RACE reads into MiXCR, producing one record per CDR3 protein. Here the sample spans approximately 730,000 distinct CDR3 sequences, roughly 44% being singletons. As to this clonotype: Its antigen remains unknown.

Input material: blood. The source of this sequence is a woman in her fifties or sixties in good health. The chain recombines TRBV20-1 with TRBJ1-2; tentative D call: TRBD1 (6 bases). The CDR3 sequence is CSPRTDFNYGYTF. The CDR3, as DNA: TGCAGTCCACGGACAGACTTTAACTATGGCTACACCTTC.